This record looks at one T cell receptor beta chain sequence and its context. Its antigen is currently unknown. Germline assignment: CDR1 LGHNA and CDR2 YNFKEQ. The junction had 4 bases not matched to a gene; V was cut back by 1 base and J by 3 bases. The CDR3 covers 15 residues. This sample is part of a study of beta chain features in type 1 diabetes. The overall study: Taken together, all samples contributed 95 million to 110 million examined sorted cells.

As every portion of the isolated RNA was reverse transcribed, the sequencing read expressed TCRB transcripts. Some clones are missing from TCRdb's copy, which holds only in-frame ones; the method was immunoSEQ multiplex PCR. The sample carries 130,000 or so clones, approximately 16% recorded once. General study points: In every one of the four CD4+ subsets, TCRB CDR3s were moderately but significantly shorter in Type 1 diabetes patients. Shorter templates may be favored by PCR, equally so in patients and controls.

This chain connects TRBV4-2 to TRBJ1-2; the match to TRBD1 covers 8 bases. The sequenced sample consisted of central memory CD4+ T cells from blood. The origin of this receptor is a man between 25 and 39 years old with type 1 diabetes. This CDR3 reads CASSQGRQGHYGYTF. Here the CDR3 DNA reads TGTGCCAGCAGCCAAGGCAGACAGGGGCACTATGGCTACACCTTC.